This T cell receptor (beta chain) is drawn from a study of blood T cell repertoires in COVID-19. Study background: The United States, Italy and Spain supplied acute and convalescent COVID-19 samples. PBMCs, B-cell-depleted T cells, or T cells provided the cDNA or gDNA that made up the material.

This clone has just one count. Source study methods: By means of reference gene primer amplification, nucleated cell counts were estimated. TCRdb's table, derived via immunoSEQ multiplex PCR, lists solely in-frame clones and lacks some. That table gives V, J and clone size, and the DNA gave D and trimming. The table has 95,000 to 110,000 clones, approximately 81% seen once. J lost 1 base, V lost 6 bases, and 0 bases had no gene match. This CDR3 spans 13 amino acids. Germline V lookup: CDR1 ENHRY, CDR2 SYGVKD. Sequencing was performed on peripheral blood. The chain employs TRBV10-3 and TRBJ1-1; 9 bases line up with TRBD1. This clonotype was sampled from a human donor in a cohort sampled during active COVID-19. This CDR3 reads CAIRQGANTEAFF. The CDR3, as DNA: TGTGCCATCAGACAGGGGGCGAACACTGAAGCTTTCTTT.